This paragraph reports one T cell receptor beta chain. What it binds is unknown. The data were obtained in a study of blood T cells in healthy people across ages. Background on the study: Every two T cells gave about one barcoded beta molecule via template switching. Findings and limits, study-wide: Age showed a roughly linear inverse relationship with TCR beta diversity per million T cells.

Germline V lookup: CDR1 SNHLY, CDR2 FYNNEI. The CDR3 is made up of 14 amino acids. Trimming removed 5 bases at V and 3 bases at J, with 10 bases between. The second PCR ran about 6 to 12 cycles with a sample-barcoded 5' primer and J-beta primers. Unique molecular identifiers of 12 random nucleotides labeled each cDNA. One entry per CDR3 protein results from TCRdb running MiXCR on the 5' RACE reads. The table shows approximately 780,000 distinct CDR3 sequences, with roughly 25% occurring only once. These data also featured in a second study, about T cells of mothers and their children. That study adds: Sequencing returned over 9 million TCR beta CDR3 reads per mother and 3 million to 3.5 million per child.

Sequencing was performed on blood. The chain has TRBV2 and TRBJ1-4; possibly TRBD1 for D (6 bases). The source is a boy aged 5-17 years in good health. The CDR3 protein is CASSHRVPNEKLFF. The DNA of the CDR3 is TGTGCCAGCAGTCACAGGGTTCCTAATGAAAAACTGTTTTTT.